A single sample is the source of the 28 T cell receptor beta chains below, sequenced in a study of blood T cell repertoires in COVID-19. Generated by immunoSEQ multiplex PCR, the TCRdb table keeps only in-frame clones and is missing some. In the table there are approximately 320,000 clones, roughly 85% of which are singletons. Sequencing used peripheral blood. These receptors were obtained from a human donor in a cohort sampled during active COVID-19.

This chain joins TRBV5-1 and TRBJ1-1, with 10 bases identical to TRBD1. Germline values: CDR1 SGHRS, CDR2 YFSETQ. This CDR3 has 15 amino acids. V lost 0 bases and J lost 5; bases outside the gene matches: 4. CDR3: CASSLGDRGKTEAFF. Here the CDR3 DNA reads TGCGCCAGCAGCTTGGGGGACAGGGGTAAGACTGAAGCTTTCTTT.

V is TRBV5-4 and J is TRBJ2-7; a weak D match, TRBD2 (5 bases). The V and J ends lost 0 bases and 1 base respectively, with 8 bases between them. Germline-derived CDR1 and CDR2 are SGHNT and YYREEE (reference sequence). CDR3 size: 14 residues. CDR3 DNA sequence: TGTGCCAGCAGCTTGGGGAGGAGATCCTACGAGCAGTACTTC. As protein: CASSLGRRSYEQYF. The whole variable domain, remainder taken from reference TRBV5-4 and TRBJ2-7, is ETGVTQSPTHLIKTRGQQVTLRCSSQSGHNTVSWYQQALGQGPQFIFQYYREEENGRGNFPPRFSGLQFPNYSSELNVNALELDDSALYLCASSLGRRSYEQYFGPGTRLTVT.

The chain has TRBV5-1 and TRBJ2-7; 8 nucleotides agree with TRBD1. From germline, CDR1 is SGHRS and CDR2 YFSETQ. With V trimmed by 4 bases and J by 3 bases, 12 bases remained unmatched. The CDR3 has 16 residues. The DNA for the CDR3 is TGCGCCAGCAGCAACCGAATCGGGACAGGAGGCTACGAGCAGTACTTC. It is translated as CASSNRIGTGGYEQYF.

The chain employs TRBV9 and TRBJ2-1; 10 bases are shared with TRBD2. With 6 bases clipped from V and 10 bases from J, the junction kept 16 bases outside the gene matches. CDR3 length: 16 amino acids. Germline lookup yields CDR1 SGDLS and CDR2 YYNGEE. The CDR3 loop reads CASIGGAGGLKGEQFF. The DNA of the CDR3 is TGTGCCAGCATCGGAGGAGCGGGGGGGCTCAAAGGGGAGCAGTTCTTC.

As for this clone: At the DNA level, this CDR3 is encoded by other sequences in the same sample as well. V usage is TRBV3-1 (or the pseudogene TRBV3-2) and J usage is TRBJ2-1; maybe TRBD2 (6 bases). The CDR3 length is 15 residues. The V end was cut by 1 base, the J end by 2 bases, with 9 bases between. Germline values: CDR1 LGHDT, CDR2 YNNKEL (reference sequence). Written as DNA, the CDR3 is TGTGCCAGCAGCCAAGGGGGAGGCGCCTACAATGAGCAGTTCTTC. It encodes CASSQGGGAYNEQFF.

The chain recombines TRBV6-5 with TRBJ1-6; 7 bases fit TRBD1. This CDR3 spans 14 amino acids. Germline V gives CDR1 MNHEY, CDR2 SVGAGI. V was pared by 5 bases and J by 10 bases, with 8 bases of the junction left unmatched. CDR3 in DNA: TGTGCCAGCAGTCCCAACAGGGGTGGCTCACCCCTCCACTTT. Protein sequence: CASSPNRGGSPLHF.

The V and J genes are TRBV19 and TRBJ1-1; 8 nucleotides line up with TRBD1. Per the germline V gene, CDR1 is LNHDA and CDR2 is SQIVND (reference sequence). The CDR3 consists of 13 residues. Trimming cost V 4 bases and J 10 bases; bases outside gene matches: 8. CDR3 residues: CASSTSGGRGAFF. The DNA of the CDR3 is TGTGCCAGTAGTACCTCAGGGGGCAGAGGAGCTTTCTTT.

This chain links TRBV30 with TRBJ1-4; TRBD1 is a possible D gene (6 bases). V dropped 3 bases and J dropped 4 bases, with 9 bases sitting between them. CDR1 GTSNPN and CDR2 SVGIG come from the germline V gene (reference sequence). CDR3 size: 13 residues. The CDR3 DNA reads TGTGCCTGGAGCAGGGGTAATAATGAAAAACTGTTTTTT. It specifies CAWSRGNNEKLFF.

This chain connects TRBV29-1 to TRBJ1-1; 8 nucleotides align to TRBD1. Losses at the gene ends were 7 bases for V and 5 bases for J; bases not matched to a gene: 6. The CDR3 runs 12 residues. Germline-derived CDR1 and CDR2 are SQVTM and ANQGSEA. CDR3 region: CSAGQGLTEAFF. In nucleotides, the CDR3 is TGCAGCGCCGGACAGGGATTAACTGAAGCTTTCTTT.

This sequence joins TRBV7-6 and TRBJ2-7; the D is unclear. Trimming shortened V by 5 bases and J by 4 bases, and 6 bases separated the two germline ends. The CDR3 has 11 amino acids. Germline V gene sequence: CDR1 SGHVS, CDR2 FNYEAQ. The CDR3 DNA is TGTGCCAGCAGCGGCCGATACGAGCAGTACTTC. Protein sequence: CASSGRYEQYF.

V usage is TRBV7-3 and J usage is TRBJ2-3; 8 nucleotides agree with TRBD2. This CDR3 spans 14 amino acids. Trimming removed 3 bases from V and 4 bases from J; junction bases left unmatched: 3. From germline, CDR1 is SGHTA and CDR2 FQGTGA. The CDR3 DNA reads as TGTGCCAGCAGCTTTGGCGGGGGGTCAGATACGCAGTATTTT. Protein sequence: CASSFGGGSDTQYF.

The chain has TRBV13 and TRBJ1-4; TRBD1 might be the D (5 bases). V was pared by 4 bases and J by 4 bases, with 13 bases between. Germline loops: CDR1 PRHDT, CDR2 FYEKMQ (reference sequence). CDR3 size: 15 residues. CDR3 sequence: CASSSGGAGNEKLFF. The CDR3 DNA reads TGTGCCAGCAGCTCTGGAGGGGCTGGTAATGAAAAACTGTTTTTT. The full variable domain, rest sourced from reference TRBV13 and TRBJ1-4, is AAGVIQSPRHLIKEKRETATLKCYPIPRHDTVYWYQQGPGQDPQFLISFYEKMQSDKGSIPDRFSAQQFSDYHSELNMSSLELGDSALYFCASSSGGAGNEKLFFGSGTQLSVL.

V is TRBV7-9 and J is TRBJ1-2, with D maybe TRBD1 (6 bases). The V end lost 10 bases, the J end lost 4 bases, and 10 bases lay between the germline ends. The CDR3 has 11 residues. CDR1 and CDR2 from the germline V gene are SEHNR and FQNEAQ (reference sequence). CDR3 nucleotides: TGTGCCACCCCGGACAGCTATGGCTACACCTTC. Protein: CATPDSYGYTF.

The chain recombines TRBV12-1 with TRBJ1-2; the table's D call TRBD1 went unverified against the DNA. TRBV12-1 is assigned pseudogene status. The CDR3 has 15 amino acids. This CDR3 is CASSFPTTSTAGYTF. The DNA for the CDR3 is TGTGCCAGCAGCTTCCCGACAACCTCGACAGCTGGCTACACCTTC.

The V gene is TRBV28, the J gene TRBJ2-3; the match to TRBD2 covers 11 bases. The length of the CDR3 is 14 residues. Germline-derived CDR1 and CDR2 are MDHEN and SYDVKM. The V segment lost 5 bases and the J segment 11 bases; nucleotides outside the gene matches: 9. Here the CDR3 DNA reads TGTGCCAGCAGTCGCGTAAAAACTAGCGGGGGGCAGTATTTT. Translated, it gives CASSRVKTSGGQYF.

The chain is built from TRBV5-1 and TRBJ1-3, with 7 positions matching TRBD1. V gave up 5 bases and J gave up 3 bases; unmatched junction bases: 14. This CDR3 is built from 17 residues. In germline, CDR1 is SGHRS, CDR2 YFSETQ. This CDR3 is CASSTLDRKSGGNTIYF. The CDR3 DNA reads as TGCGCCAGCAGTACATTGGACAGGAAATCGGGTGGAAACACCATATATTTT.

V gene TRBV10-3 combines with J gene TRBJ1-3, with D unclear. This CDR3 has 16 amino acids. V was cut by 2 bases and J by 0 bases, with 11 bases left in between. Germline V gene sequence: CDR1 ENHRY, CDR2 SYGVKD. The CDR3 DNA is TGTGCCATCAGTGAGGCGACACAAAGCTCTGGAAACACCATATATTTT. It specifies CAISEATQSSGNTIYF.

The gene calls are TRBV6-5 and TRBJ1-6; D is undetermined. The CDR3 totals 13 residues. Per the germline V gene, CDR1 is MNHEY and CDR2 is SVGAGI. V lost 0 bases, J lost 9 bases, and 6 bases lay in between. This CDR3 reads CASSYSAISPLHF. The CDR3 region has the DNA TGTGCCAGCAGTTACTCAGCCATTTCACCCCTCCACTTT.

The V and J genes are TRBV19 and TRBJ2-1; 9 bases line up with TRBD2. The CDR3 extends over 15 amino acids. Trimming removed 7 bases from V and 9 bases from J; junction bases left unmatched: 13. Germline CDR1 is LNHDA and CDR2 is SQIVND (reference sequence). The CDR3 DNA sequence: TGTGCCAGTACCCTTCGAGCGGGGGGTGCTGTTGAGCAGTTCTTC. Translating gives CASTLRAGGAVEQFF.

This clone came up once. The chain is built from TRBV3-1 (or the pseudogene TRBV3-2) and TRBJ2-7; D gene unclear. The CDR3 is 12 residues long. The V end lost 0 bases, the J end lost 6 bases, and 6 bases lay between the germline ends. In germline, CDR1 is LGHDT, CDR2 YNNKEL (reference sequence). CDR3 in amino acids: CASSQDPSEQYF. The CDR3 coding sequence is TGTGCCAGCAGCCAAGACCCCAGCGAGCAGTACTTC.

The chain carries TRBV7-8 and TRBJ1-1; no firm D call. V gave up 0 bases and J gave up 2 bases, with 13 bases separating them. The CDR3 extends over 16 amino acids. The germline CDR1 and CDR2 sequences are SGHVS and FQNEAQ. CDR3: CASSLASSGINTEAFF. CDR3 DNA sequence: TGTGCCAGCAGCTTAGCGTCGTCGGGGATAAACACTGAAGCTTTCTTT.

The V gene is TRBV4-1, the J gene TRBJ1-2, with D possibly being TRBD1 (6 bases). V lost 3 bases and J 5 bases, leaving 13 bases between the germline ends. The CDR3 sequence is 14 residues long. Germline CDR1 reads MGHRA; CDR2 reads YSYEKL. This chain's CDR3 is CASSQRRGGYGYTF. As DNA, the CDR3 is TGCGCCAGCAGCCAGCGCAGGGGCGGGTATGGCTACACCTTC.

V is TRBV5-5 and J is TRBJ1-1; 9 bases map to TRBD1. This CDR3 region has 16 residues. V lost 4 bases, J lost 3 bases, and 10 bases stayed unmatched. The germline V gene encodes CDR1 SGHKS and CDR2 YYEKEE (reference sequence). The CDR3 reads CASSPGTGFSYTEAFF. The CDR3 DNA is TGTGCCAGCAGCCCGGGGACAGGGTTTAGCTACACTGAAGCTTTCTTT.

The chain's CDR3 is CAWSVGGQHNQPQHF. The CDR3 DNA follows: TGTGCCTGGAGTGTAGGGGGACAGCACAATCAGCCCCAGCATTTT. The chain couples TRBV30 to TRBJ1-5, with 7 positions matching TRBD1. The CDR3 totals 15 residues. V lost 0 bases, J lost 3 bases, and 5 bases stayed unmatched. Germline CDR1 reads GTSNPN; CDR2 reads SVGIG (reference sequence).

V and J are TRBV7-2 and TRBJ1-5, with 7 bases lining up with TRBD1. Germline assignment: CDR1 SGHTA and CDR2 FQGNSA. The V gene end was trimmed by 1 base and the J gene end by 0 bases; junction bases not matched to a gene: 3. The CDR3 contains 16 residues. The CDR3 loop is CASSLGPGGSNQPQHF. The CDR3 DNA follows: TGTGCCAGCAGCTTAGGGCCAGGGGGTAGCAATCAGCCCCAGCATTTT. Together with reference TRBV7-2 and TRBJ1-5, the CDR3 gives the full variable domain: GAGVSQSPSNKVTEKGKDVELRCDPISGHTALYWYRQSLGQGLEFLIYFQGNSAPDKSGLPSDRFSAERTGGSVSTLTIQRTQQEDSAVYLCASSLGPGGSNQPQHFGDGTRLSIL.

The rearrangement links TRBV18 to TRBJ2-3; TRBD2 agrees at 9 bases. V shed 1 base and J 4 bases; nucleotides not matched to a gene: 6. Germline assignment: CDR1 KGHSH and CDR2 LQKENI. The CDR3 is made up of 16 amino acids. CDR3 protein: CASSPLLAGISDTQYF. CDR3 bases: TGTGCCAGCTCACCACTGCTAGCGGGGATTTCAGATACGCAGTATTTT.

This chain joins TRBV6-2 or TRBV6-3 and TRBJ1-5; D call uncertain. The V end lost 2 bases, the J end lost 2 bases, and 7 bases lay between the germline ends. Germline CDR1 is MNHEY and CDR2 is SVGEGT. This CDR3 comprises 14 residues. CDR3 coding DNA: TGTGCCAGCAGTTACGTCTCGGGCAATCAGCCCCAGCATTTT. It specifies CASSYVSGNQPQHF.

The CDR3 is CASSGPTYGYTF. The CDR3, as DNA: TGTGCCAGCTCCGGTCCAACCTATGGCTACACCTTC. The chain couples TRBV2 to TRBJ1-2, with D hard to call. V lost 8 bases and J 4 bases, leaving 11 bases between the germline ends. Germline V gene lookup returns CDR1 SNHLY and CDR2 FYNNEI. The length of the CDR3 is 12 residues.